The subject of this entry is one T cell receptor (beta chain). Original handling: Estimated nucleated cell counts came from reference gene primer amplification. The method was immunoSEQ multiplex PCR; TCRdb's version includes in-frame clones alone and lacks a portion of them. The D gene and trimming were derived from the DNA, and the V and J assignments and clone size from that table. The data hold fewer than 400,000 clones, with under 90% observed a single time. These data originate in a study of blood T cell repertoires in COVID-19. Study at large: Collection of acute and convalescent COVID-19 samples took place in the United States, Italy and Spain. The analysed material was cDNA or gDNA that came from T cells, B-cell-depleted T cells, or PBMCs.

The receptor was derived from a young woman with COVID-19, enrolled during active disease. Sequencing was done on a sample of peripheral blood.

The CDR3 DNA sequence: TGTGCCAGCAGTCCGGCTGGGACTAGCGGGAGGAGAGATACGCAGTATTTT. It is translated as CASSPAGTSGRRDTQYF. The gene calls are TRBV27 and TRBJ2-3; 15 bases are shared with TRBD2. Losses at the gene ends were 5 bases for V and 5 bases for J; bases not matched to a gene: 8. Germline CDR1 is MNHEY and CDR2 is SMNVEV (reference sequence). The CDR3 extends over 17 amino acids.